The 23 T cell receptor beta chains below come from one sample, sequenced in a study of tumor-infiltrating lymphocytes in primary liver carcinoma. TCR beta cDNA was made from approximately 500 ng total RNA with a constant-region primer. A slightly modified ARM-PCR protocol with three nested multiplex PCR rounds produced these TCR beta libraries. TRBV1-TRBV30 forward primers paired with a C-beta reverse primer drove the first two PCR rounds, about 9 cycles each. TCRdb redid the calling of the multiplex PCR reads with MiXCR, one entry per CDR3 protein. Of fewer than 400,000 distinct CDR3 sequences listed, about 50% are singletons. Extraction also yielded germline DNA, while blood RNA was obtained from unsorted whole blood. Source material: peripheral blood. The receptors were gathered from a woman between 25 and 40 years old with primary liver carcinoma and hepatitis B virus infection.

As to this clonotype: Mismatch with germline at one junction end may stem from a read error. V gene TRBV7-8 combines with J gene TRBJ2-1; D may be TRBD1 or TRBD2 (5 bases each). Germline loops: CDR1 SGHVS, CDR2 FQNEAQ. The CDR3 runs 16 residues. CDR3 sequence reads: CVSSSGFITGLDGQFF. DNA for the CDR3: TGTGTCAGCAGCTCGGGCTTTATTACGGGGCTCGATGGGCAGTTCTTC. The whole variable domain, remainder taken from reference TRBV7-8 and TRBJ2-1, is GAGVSQSPRYKVAKRGQDVALRCDPISGHVSLFWYQQALGQGPEFLTYFQNEAQLDKSGLPSDRFFAERPEGSVSTLKIQRTQQEDSAVYLCVSSSGFITGLDGQFFGPGTRLTVL.

The chain recombines TRBV4-1 with TRBJ2-1; D unclear. Trimming stripped 4 bases from V and 8 bases from J, with 12 bases between. The CDR3 spans 13 residues. Looked up from germline, CDR1 is MGHRA and CDR2 is YSYEKL. The CDR3: CASSPAAADEQFF. CDR3 DNA: TGCGCCAGCAGCCCCGCGGCGGCCGATGAGCAGTTCTTC.

The CDR3 loop is CASSTGGSDIYEQYF. In DNA form, the CDR3 reads TGTGCCAGCAGTACAGGGGGAAGTGATATTTACGAGCAGTACTTC. The chain couples TRBV12-3 or TRBV12-4 to TRBJ2-7, with TRBD1 matching over 8 bases. This CDR3 has 15 residues. With V trimmed by 5 bases and J by 4 bases, 10 bases remained unmatched.

A word on this clonotype: This sequence may be a read error, since a much larger clone differs from it by one base. This chain connects TRBV12-3 or TRBV12-4 to TRBJ2-3; perhaps TRBD2 as D (6 bases). This CDR3 spans 15 amino acids. The V gene lost 4 bases and the J gene lost 3 bases, with 14 bases spanning the gap. This chain's CDR3 is CASSSVSGGTDTQYF. CDR3 DNA sequence: TGTGCCAGCAGTTCTGTTAGCGGAGGTACAGATACGCAGTATTTT.

For this clonotype: This clone may be a read error of a much larger clone one base away. This sequence joins TRBV12-3 or TRBV12-4 and TRBJ2-5; 10 nucleotides agree with TRBD2. CDR3 length equals 15 residues. CDR3 DNA: TGTGCCAGCTGTTTAATTCTAGCGGGAGCGGGTGAGCAGTACTTC. Protein product: CASCLILAGAGEQYF.

Concerning this clonotype: A much larger clone lies a single base off, so this may be a read error. The rearrangement links TRBV6-2 or TRBV6-3 to TRBJ2-1, with 7 bases aligning to TRBD2. Germline V gives CDR1 MNHEY, CDR2 SVGEGT. The CDR3 has 16 residues. CDR3 loop: CARSSHAGANGNEQFF. The CDR3 DNA is TGTGCCAGGAGTTCCCATGCGGGAGCCAATGGCAATGAGCAGTTCTTC.

Details on this clonotype: A read error is possible here, since a much larger clone lies one base away. This sequence joins TRBV28 and TRBJ2-3, with 7 bases identical to TRBD2. The CDR3 spans 16 residues. The germline V gene encodes CDR1 MDHEN and CDR2 SYDVKM. The chain's CDR3 is CANSLPYERDPDTQYF. The CDR3, as DNA: TGTGCCAACAGTCTCCCCTACGAGCGGGACCCAGATACGCAGTATTTT.

This clonotype occurred a few times. The chain employs TRBV6-2 or TRBV6-3 and TRBJ2-1; 9 nucleotides agree with TRBD2. Unmatched junction bases numbered 8, after V lost 8 bases and J lost 3 bases. Germline CDR1 MNHEY, CDR2 SVGEGT. The CDR3 is made up of 15 amino acids. The CDR3 region is CASGKPSGNYNEQFF. DNA of the CDR3: TGTGCCAGCGGTAAGCCTAGCGGGAACTACAATGAGCAGTTCTTC.

This clonotype was recorded a few times. This chain's CDR3 is CASILTIQGTEAFF. The CDR3 DNA is TGTGCCAGCATTCTGACCATCCAAGGCACTGAAGCTTTCTTT. V gene TRBV6-5 combines with J gene TRBJ1-1; D unclear. Trimming cost V 7 bases and J 4 bases, with 16 bases left between them. Germline CDR1 MNHEY, CDR2 SVGAGI. The length of the CDR3 is 14 residues.

As regards this clonotype: A read error may be the cause here, since a much bigger clone is one base away. CDR3 residues: CSGCASTDTQYF. In DNA form, the CDR3 reads TGCAGCGGGTGTGCCAGCACAGATACGCAGTATTTT. The genes are TRBV29-1 and TRBJ2-3, with D unresolved. Trimming pared 7 bases from V and 0 bases from J, leaving 8 bases between. This CDR3 spans 12 amino acids. Germline lookup yields CDR1 SQVTM and CDR2 ANQGSEA.

On this clonotype: It may be a read error: a sequence one base away is much more abundant. The chain has TRBV11-2 and TRBJ2-7, with no clear D. Looked up from germline, CDR1 is SGHAT and CDR2 is FQNNGV. The CDR3 sequence is 11 residues long. Trimming stripped 3 bases from V and 13 bases from J, with 13 bases between. The CDR3 nucleotides read TGTGCCAGCAGCTTTAGGATGAGTGTATACTTC. It specifies CASSFRMSVYF.

Comment on this clonotype: No conserved phenylalanine or tryptophan is present at the end of the CDR3, so a read error is the likely explanation. This rearrangement joins TRBV28 to TRBJ2-5, with D perhaps TRBD2 (5 bases). Per the germline V gene, CDR1 is MDHEN and CDR2 is SYDVKM. The CDR3 runs to 14 residues. The V and J ends lost 7 bases and 5 bases respectively, with 17 bases between them. CDR3 region: CASTSVALAETQYY. DNA of the CDR3: TGTGCCAGCACCTCGGTAGCGTTGGCGGAGACCCAGTACTAC.

The CDR3 is CSVGPAGGNIDTQHF. The CDR3 region has the DNA TGCAGCGTTGGGCCAGCGGGAGGAAACATAGATACGCAGCATTTT. V is TRBV29-1 and J is TRBJ2-3; unclear D gene. The DNA end is more similar to TRBJ1-5, so the J call may be wrong. The CDR3 consists of 15 residues. Germline V gene data show CDR1 as SQVTM and CDR2 as ANQGSEA.

This clonotype came up many times. This chain links TRBV4-3 with TRBJ2-7; 10 nucleotides agree with TRBD2. Germline CDR1 is LGHNA and CDR2 is YSLEER. V shed 2 bases and J 2 bases; nucleotides not matched to a gene: 3. The CDR3 contains 15 residues. As DNA, the CDR3 is TGCGCCAGCAGCCAATATACTAGCGGGGCCTACGAGCAGTACTTC. Residues: CASSQYTSGAYEQYF.

Of note for this clonotype: This may be a read error, as it is one base from a much larger clone. V and J are TRBV4-1 and TRBJ2-7; 7 bases are shared with TRBD1. Looked up from germline, CDR1 is MGHRA and CDR2 is YSYEKL. The length of the CDR3 is 16 residues. CDR3 residues: CASSLTSGGSSYERYF. The CDR3 coding sequence is TGCGCCAGCAGCCTCACCTCAGGGGGAAGCTCCTACGAGCGGTACTTC.

This clonotype was counted a few times. V is TRBV12-3 or TRBV12-4 and J is TRBJ1-2; D gene ambiguous. The CDR3 has 14 amino acids. V was trimmed by 6 bases and J by 7 bases, leaving 18 bases between them. Here the CDR3 DNA reads TGTGCCAGCAGCTTATTGGGCCTTTGGGGTGGCTACACCTTC. As protein: CASSLLGLWGGYTF.

This clonotype showed up just once. The J gene is TRBJ2-7, the V gene TRBV6-1; D is ambiguous. CDR1 is MNHNS, CDR2 SASEGT, per germline. The ends were cut back, 6 bases at V and 4 bases at J, with 10 bases in the middle. This CDR3 has 12 residues. The CDR3 sequence: CASRQVSYEQYF. The DNA for the CDR3 is TGTGCCAGCAGGCAAGTTAGTTACGAGCAGTACTTC.

As regards this clonotype: This could be a read error, since a much larger clone is one nucleotide away. A read error is likely, as this CDR3 ends without the conserved phenylalanine or tryptophan. The chain carries TRBV29-1 and TRBJ2-1, with 9 bases matching TRBD2. This CDR3 contains 15 residues. Germline V gene sequence: CDR1 SQVTM, CDR2 ANQGSEA. J was trimmed by 10 bases and V by 1 base; bases with no gene match: 11. CDR3 nucleotide sequence: TGCAGCGTTGAAGTTTTGGCGGGAGGGAGCGGCGAGCAGTTCTCC. Amino acids: CSVEVLAGGSGEQFS.

The V call is TRBV7-9, the J call TRBJ2-7, with D perhaps matching TRBD2 (7 bases). V was pared by 7 bases and J by 4 bases, with 17 bases between. The CDR3 extends over 14 amino acids. Germline V gene sequence: CDR1 SEHNR, CDR2 FQNEAQ (reference sequence). The CDR3 DNA follows: TGTGCCAGCACCCCTGGGGGGGGCCCTTACGAGCAGTACTTC. Its protein is CASTPGGGPYEQYF. Full variable domain (remainder filled in from reference TRBV7-9 and TRBJ2-7): DTGVSQNPRHKITKRGQNVTFRCDPISEHNRLYWYRQTLGQGPEFLTYFQNEAQLEKSRLLSDRFSAERPKGSFSTLEIQRTEQGDSAMYLCASTPGGGPYEQYFGPGTRLTVT.

A word on this clonotype: A much more abundant neighbour one base away suggests this may be a read error. V usage is TRBV6-1 and J usage is TRBJ1-1; no reliable D call. The length of the CDR3 is 16 residues. CDR1 MNHNS and CDR2 SASEGT come from the germline V gene. The CDR3 DNA follows: TGTGCCAGCAGTGAAAGGGCGGCCAGACGGTACACTGAAGCTTCCTTT. Translating gives CASSERAARRYTEASF.

This clonotype was observed many times. V gene TRBV29-1 combines with J gene TRBJ2-3, with D unclear. CDR1 and CDR2 (germline): SQVTM, ANQGSEA. Trimming removed 4 bases at V and 0 bases at J, with 11 bases between. The CDR3 extends over 14 amino acids. For the CDR3, the DNA is TGCAGCGTTGTCCCCCCCAGTAGCACAGATACGCAGTATTTT. This codes for CSVVPPSSTDTQYF.

On this clonotype itself: One end of the junction does not line up with germline, which may come from a read error. The J gene is TRBJ1-5, the V gene TRBV6-1; D possibly corresponds to TRBD1 (6 bases). Germline CDR1 reads MNHNS; CDR2 reads SASEGT. The CDR3 covers 15 residues. CDR3 nucleotides: TGTGCCAGCGGTGGTTGGACAGCACCCAATCAGCCCCAGCATTTC. The encoded protein is CASGGWTAPNQPQHF.

Concerning this clonotype: The junction shows a germline mismatch at one end, possibly a read error. The chain uses TRBV4-1 and TRBJ1-2; 8 bases are a match to TRBD1. The CDR3 spans 15 residues. Germline V CDR1 and CDR2: MGHRA, YSYEKL. The chain's CDR3 is CANSQLPGQGNGYTF. The CDR3 bases are TGCGCCAACAGCCAGCTTCCCGGACAGGGAAATGGCTACACCTTC.